Sequencing of this T cell receptor beta chain was carried out in a study of naive and memory T cell subsets. V lost 5 bases to trimming and J lost 10 bases; unmatched junction nucleotides: 7. Per germline, CDR1 MNHEY and CDR2 SMNVEV (reference sequence). This CDR3 spans 12 amino acids. This clonotype came up a few times. Two oligonucleotides, mixed equimolar, formed the beta constant-region primer covering TRBC1 and TRBC2. Ligation attached a single-stranded oligonucleotide with a 12-nucleotide UMI and the SP2 primer to the cDNA 3' end. One entry per CDR3 protein results from TCRdb running MiXCR on the UMI-ligation and nested PCR reads. The repertoire has 140,000 to 150,000 distinct CDR3 sequences, approximately 15% of them found once; the top ten carry about 0.15%.

The sequence derives from a human donor in good health. The V call is TRBV27, the J call TRBJ1-1; the match to TRBD1 covers 7 bases. Sequencing input: naive CD4+ T cells from blood. CDR3 sequence reads: CASSGQASVAFF. The CDR3 nucleotides read TGTGCCAGCAGTGGACAGGCGTCTGTAGCTTTCTTT.